This passage covers 17 T cell receptor beta chains from one sample sequenced in a study of T cells after somatic rescue of genetic block. Data came from immunoSEQ multiplex PCR; TCRdb stores just in-frame clones and leaves some out. Here the sample spans roughly 55,000 clones, 90% to 97% being singletons. Sample: peripheral blood mononuclear cells (PBMCs). The receptors were gathered from a child under two years old.

The chain carries TRBV5-1 and TRBJ2-3, with D perhaps matching TRBD1 (5 bases). V gave up 4 bases and J gave up 6 bases, with 12 bases separating them. The germline CDR1 and CDR2 sequences are SGHRS and YFSETQ. This CDR3 is built from 13 residues. DNA for the CDR3: TGCGCCAGCAGCGTACTCCAGGGCGATACGCAGTATTTT. Translated, it gives CASSVLQGDTQYF.

The gene calls are TRBV6-1 and TRBJ1-2, with a weak D call TRBD1 (6 bases). The germline V gene encodes CDR1 MNHNS and CDR2 SASEGT. There are 10 residues in the CDR3. The ends were cut back, 6 bases at V and 7 bases at J, with 6 bases in the middle. Written as DNA, the CDR3 is TGTGCCAGCAGACAGGGTGGCTACACCTTC. Its protein product is CASRQGGYTF.

The chain carries TRBV29-1 and TRBJ2-7; TRBD1 is a possible D gene (6 bases). The germline V gene encodes CDR1 SQVTM and CDR2 ANQGSEA. V gave up 6 bases and J gave up 1 base, with 10 bases separating them. The CDR3 loop spans 12 amino acids. The chain's CDR3 is CSVGAVSYEQYF. CDR3 DNA: TGCAGCGTGGGGGCGGTTTCCTACGAGCAGTACTTC.

V usage is TRBV7-2 and J usage is TRBJ2-2; D is possibly TRBD2 (6 bases). This CDR3 contains 15 residues. Germline V gene data show CDR1 as SGHTA and CDR2 as FQGNSA. Trimming took 7 bases from V and 6 from J, leaving 18 bases between them. The CDR3 spells CASIWTGGKAGELFF. The DNA of the CDR3 is TGTGCCAGCATCTGGACCGGGGGAAAGGCCGGGGAGCTGTTTTTT.

V usage is TRBV11-2 and J usage is TRBJ2-7, with 7 bases fitting TRBD2. V was clipped by 1 base and J by 0 bases; unmatched bases: 3. The CDR3 is made up of 15 amino acids. Germline CDR1 is SGHAT and CDR2 is FQNNGV. DNA for the CDR3: TGTGCCAGCAGCTTAGGGCTAGCGGACTCCTACGAGCAGTACTTC. Translation gives CASSLGLADSYEQYF. Full variable domain (remainder filled in from reference TRBV11-2 and TRBJ2-7): EAGVAQSPRYKIIEKRQSVAFWCNPISGHATLYWYQQILGQGPKLLIQFQNNGVVDDSQLPKDRFSAERLKGVDSTLKIQPAKLEDSAVYLCASSLGLADSYEQYFGPGTRLTVT.

The rearrangement joins TRBV7-2 to TRBJ2-7; 7 bases map to TRBD2. The germline V gene has CDR1 SGHTA and CDR2 FQGNSA. V trimming: 1 base; J trimming: 4 bases; junction bases outside the gene matches: 7. The CDR3 covers 15 residues. The CDR3 DNA reads TGTGCCAGCAGCTTAGGGCGGGAGCCAGGGTACGAGCAGTACTTC. Protein: CASSLGREPGYEQYF.

V is TRBV5-1 and J is TRBJ2-5; weak D call: TRBD2 (5 bases). The length of the CDR3 is 13 residues. The V gene lost 6 bases and the J gene lost 5 bases, with 14 bases spanning the gap. Germline CDR1 SGHRS, CDR2 YFSETQ. The CDR3: CASTRLPGETQYF. The CDR3 DNA reads as TGCGCCAGCACAAGACTACCCGGGGAGACCCAGTACTTC.

The chain links TRBV19 to TRBJ1-6, with TRBD1 matching 8 bases. The length of the CDR3 is 14 residues. V shed 5 bases, J shed 4 bases, and the junction held 1 base outside the gene matches. CDR1 and CDR2 (germline): LNHDA, SQIVND (reference sequence). CDR3 DNA sequence: TGTGCCAGTAGTGGACAGGGTTATAATTCACCCCTCCACTTT. Its protein product is CASSGQGYNSPLHF.

The genes are TRBV5-1 and TRBJ2-3; D may correspond to TRBD1 or TRBD2 (6 bases each). The V end was cut by 1 base, the J end by 4 bases, with 16 bases between. This CDR3 has 16 residues. From germline, CDR1 is SGHRS and CDR2 YFSETQ. CDR3 bases: TGCGCCAGCAGCTTGTACGGGGGCGGAGGACCAGATACGCAGTATTTT. Its protein is CASSLYGGGGPDTQYF.

The V gene is TRBV28, the J gene TRBJ1-5; D ambiguous. The ends were cut back, 5 bases at V and 9 bases at J, with 11 bases in the middle. Germline V CDR1 and CDR2: MDHEN, SYDVKM. The CDR3 runs to 12 residues. The chain's CDR3 is CASSAYRGPQHF. The CDR3 DNA is TGTGCCAGCAGTGCCTACCGGGGGCCCCAGCATTTT.

The chain couples TRBV25-1 to TRBJ1-5, with D unresolved. Trimming took off 1 base at V and 7 bases at J, with 5 bases between the two ends. This CDR3 comprises 12 residues. Germline CDR1 MGHDK, CDR2 SYGVNS. CDR3 in amino acids: CASSESGQPQHF. In DNA, the CDR3 is TGTGCCAGCAGTGAATCGGGACAGCCCCAGCATTTT.

The chain recombines TRBV9 with TRBJ2-1, with 10 bases fitting TRBD1. With V trimmed by 0 bases and J by 3 bases, 0 bases remained unmatched. Germline CDR1 reads SGDLS; CDR2 reads YYNGEE. The CDR3 is 15 residues long. CDR3 residues: CASSVGTGGYNEQFF. The CDR3 region has the DNA TGTGCCAGCAGCGTAGGGACAGGGGGCTACAATGAGCAGTTCTTC.

V gene TRBV6-1 combines with J gene TRBJ1-2; no clear D gene. V was trimmed by 5 bases and J by 2 bases, leaving 6 bases between them. Germline V lookup: CDR1 MNHNS, CDR2 SASEGT. This CDR3 has 12 residues. The CDR3 DNA reads TGTGCCAGCAGTCTTCAAAACTATGGCTACACCTTC. This encodes CASSLQNYGYTF.

This clone has a single count. The J gene is TRBJ2-7, the V gene TRBV10-3; no firm D call. Germline lookup yields CDR1 ENHRY and CDR2 SYGVKD. The CDR3 loop spans 15 amino acids. V was shortened by 0 bases and J by 1 base, with 10 bases between the two germline ends. The CDR3 loop reads CAISESGVVSYEQYF. The CDR3 DNA is TGTGCCATCAGTGAGTCGGGCGTGGTGTCCTACGAGCAGTACTTC.

V is TRBV27 and J is TRBJ1-6; possible D gene TRBD1, 6 bases. CDR1 is MNHEY and CDR2 is SMNVEV in the germline V gene (reference sequence). This CDR3 contains 14 residues. V was clipped by 4 bases and J by 4 bases, with 8 bases between them. The CDR3 spells CASSWGQYNSPLHF. The CDR3 region has the DNA TGTGCCAGCAGTTGGGGACAATATAATTCACCCCTCCACTTT.

The chain has TRBV5-1 and TRBJ2-7; tentative D call: TRBD1 (6 bases). The V end was cut by 4 bases, the J end by 3 bases, with 11 bases between. Germline loops: CDR1 SGHRS, CDR2 YFSETQ. The length of the CDR3 is 13 residues. The CDR3 sequence is CASSAGTNYEQYF. Here the CDR3 DNA reads TGCGCCAGCAGCGCCGGGACAAACTACGAGCAGTACTTC.

V usage is TRBV10-3 and J usage is TRBJ2-3; 7 nucleotides align to TRBD2. The CDR3 contains 14 residues. From germline, CDR1 is ENHRY and CDR2 SYGVKD. The V segment lost 2 bases and the J segment 1 base; nucleotides outside the gene matches: 0. The CDR3 region is CAISEREGTDTQYF. For the CDR3, the DNA is TGTGCCATCAGTGAGCGGGAGGGCACAGATACGCAGTATTTT.